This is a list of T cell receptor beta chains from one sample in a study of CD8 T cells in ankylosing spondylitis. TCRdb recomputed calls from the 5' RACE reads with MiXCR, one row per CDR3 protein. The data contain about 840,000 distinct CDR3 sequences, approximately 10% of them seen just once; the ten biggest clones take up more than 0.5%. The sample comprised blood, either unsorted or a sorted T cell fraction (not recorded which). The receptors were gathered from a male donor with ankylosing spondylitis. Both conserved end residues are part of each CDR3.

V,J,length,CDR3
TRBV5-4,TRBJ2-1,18,CASSYGLAGGNSYNEQFF
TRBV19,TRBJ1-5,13,CASGDGRGQPQHF
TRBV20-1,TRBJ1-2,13,CSAREGHYYGYTF
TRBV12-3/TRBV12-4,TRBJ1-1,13,CASSWRGADRAFF
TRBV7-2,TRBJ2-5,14,CASSWGGNAQTQYF
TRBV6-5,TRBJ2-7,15,CASSYSSTPYYEQYF
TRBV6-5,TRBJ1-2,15,CASSYSGRGTTGYTF
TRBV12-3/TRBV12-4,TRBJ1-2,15,CASSLKGALNYGYTF
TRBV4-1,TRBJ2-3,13,CASNRRATDTQYF
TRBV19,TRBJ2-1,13,CASSMSGGGEQFF
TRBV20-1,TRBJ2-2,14,CSASDGRGTGELFF
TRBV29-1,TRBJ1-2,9,CSANYGYTF
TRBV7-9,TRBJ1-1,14,CASSTPHTVTEAFF
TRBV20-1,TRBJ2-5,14,CSASGTSGGETQYF
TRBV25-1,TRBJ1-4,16,CASSSTTGLDNEKLFF
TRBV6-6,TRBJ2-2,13,CASSSHNTGELFF
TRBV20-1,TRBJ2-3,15,CSARVAGGSTDTQYF
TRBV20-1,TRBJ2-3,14,CSAPTGTRTDTQYF
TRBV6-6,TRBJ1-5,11,CASRIGQPQHF
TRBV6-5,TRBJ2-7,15,CASSYSGGASYEQYF
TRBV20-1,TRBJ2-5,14,CSAFKGGPEETQYF
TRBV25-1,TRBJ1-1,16,CASSASGSWATTEAFF
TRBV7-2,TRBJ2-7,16,CASSITGTSQVYEQYF
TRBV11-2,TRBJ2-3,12,CASSRVPDTQYF
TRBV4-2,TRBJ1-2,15,CASSQVPGQGVGYTF
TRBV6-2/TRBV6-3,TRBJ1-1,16,CASSYDRGSFNTEAFF
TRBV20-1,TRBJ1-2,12,CSARWQAYGYTF
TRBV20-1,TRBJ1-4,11,CSAIIKEKLFF
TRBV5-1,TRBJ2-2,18,CASSSYRVSSWITGELFF
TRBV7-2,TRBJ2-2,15,CASSGRSLNTGELFF
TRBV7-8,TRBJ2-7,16,CASSSFGTSGSYEQYF
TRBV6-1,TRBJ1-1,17,CASSRPGQGYDITEAFF
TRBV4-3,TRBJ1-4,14,CASSLRQSNEKLFF
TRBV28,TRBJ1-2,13,CASSPSSREGYTF
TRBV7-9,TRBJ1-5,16,CASSFGGQALNQPQHF
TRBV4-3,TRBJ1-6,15,CASSQGTGMGSPLHF
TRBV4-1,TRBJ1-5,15,CASSQANRGSQPQHF
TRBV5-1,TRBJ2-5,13,CASSLETRETQYF
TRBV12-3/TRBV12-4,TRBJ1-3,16,CASSSPYGTAGNTIYF
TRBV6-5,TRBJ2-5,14,CASSSPDRGKTQYF
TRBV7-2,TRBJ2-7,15,CASSLEGLSSYEQYF
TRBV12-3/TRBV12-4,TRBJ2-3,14,CASSSRGIEDTQYF
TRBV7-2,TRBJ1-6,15,CASSLGGREISPLHF
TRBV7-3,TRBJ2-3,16,CASSPGTNRLTDTQYF
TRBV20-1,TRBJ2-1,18,CSAISERGAGRSYNEQFF
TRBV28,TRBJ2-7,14,CASSSPGQFYEQYF
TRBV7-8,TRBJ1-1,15,CASSLANMLNTEAFF
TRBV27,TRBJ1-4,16,CASSLSGTGHEEKLFF
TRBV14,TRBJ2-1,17,CASSQGGLAGVMREQFF
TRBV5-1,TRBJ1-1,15,CASSLGGQANTEAFF
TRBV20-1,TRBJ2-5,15,CSARIEGGRGETQYF
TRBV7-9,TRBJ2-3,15,CASSFGSGDTDTQYF
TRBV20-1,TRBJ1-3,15,CSASPISGSGNTIYF
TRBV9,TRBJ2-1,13,CASSVGWYNEQFF
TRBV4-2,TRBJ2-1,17,CASSPRLAGESYNEQFF
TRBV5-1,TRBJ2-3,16,CASSASGTGRTDTQYF